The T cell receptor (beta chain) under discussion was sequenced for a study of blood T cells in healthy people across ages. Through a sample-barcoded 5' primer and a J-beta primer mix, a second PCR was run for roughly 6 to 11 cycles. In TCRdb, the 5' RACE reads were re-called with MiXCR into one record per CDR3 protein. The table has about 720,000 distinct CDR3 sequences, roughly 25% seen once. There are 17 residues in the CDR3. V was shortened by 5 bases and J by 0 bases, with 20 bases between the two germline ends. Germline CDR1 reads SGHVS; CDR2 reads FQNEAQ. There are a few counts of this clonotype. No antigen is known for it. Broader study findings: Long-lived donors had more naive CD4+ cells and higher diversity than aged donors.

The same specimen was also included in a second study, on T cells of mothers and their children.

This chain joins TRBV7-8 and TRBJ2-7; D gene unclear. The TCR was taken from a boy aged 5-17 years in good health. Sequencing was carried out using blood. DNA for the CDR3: TGTGCCAGCAGCCCGACCAATCACAGTAGGAGCTCCTACGAGCAGTACTTC. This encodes CASSPTNHSRSSYEQYF.